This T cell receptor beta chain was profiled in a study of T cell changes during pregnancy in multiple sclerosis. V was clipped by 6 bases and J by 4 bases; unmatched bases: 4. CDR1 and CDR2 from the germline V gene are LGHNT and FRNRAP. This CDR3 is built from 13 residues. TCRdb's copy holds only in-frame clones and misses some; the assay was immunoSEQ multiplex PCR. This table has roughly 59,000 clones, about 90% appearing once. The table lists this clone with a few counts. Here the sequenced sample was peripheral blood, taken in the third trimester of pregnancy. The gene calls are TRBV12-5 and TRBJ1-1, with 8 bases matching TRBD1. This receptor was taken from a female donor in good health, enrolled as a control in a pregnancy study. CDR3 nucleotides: TGTGCTAGTGGGGAGACAGGGGCCACTGAAGCTTTCTTT. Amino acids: CASGETGATEAFF.